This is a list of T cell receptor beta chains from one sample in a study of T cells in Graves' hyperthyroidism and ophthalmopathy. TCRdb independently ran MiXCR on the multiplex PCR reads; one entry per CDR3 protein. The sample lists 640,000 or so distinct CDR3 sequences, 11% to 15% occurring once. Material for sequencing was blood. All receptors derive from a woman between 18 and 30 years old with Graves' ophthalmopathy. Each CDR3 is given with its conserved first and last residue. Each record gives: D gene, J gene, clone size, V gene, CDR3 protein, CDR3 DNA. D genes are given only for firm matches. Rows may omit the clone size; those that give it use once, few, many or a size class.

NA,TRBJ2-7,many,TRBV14,CASSQWGNSYEQYF,TGTGCCAGCAGCCAATGGGGGAACTCCTACGAGCAGTACTTC
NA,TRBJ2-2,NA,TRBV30,CAWLRKLSGDGWGGELFF,TGTGCCTGGCTTCGTAAGCTGTCCGGGGACGGGTGGGGCGGGGAGCTGTTTTTT
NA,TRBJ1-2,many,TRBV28,CASSSAQGRSGYTF,TGTGCCAGCAGTTCGGCGCAGGGGCGGAGTGGCTACACCTTC
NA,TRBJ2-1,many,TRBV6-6,CASSYGGTVYNEQFF,TGTGCCAGCAGTTACGGCGGGACAGTTTACAATGAGCAGTTCTTC
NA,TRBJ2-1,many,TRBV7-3,CASSLVGDPDNEQFF,TGTGCCAGCAGCTTAGTTGGGGATCCCGACAATGAGCAGTTCTTC
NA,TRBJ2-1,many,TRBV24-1,CATGGTAAHEQFF,TGTGCCACCGGGGGGACGGCTGCCCATGAGCAGTTCTTC
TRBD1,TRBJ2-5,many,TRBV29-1,CSVYGQGKQTQYF,TGCAGCGTCTATGGACAGGGTAAACAGACCCAGTACTTC
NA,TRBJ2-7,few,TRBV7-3,CASSPARLAYEQYF,TGTGCCAGCAGCCCGGCCCGGTTGGCCTACGAGCAGTACTTC
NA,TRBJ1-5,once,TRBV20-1,CSAGGIFSNQPQHF,TGCAGCGCTGGGGGGATTTTCAGCAATCAGCCCCAGCATTTT
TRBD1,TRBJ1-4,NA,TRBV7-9,CASSSNEGTGGMEKLFF,TGTGCCAGCAGCTCAAACGAAGGCACAGGGGGTATGGAAAAACTGTTTTTT
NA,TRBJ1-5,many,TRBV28,CALCGGHLCQPQHF,TGTGCCCTCTGTGGGGGTCATCTTTGTCAGCCCCAGCATTTT
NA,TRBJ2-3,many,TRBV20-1,CSASSREVVTDTQYF,TGCAGTGCTAGCTCGCGGGAAGTTGTGACAGATACGCAGTATTTT
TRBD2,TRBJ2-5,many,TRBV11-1,CASSLRTSGSWETQYF,TGTGCCAGCAGCCTAAGGACTAGCGGGAGTTGGGAGACCCAGTACTTC
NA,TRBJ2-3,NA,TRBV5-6,CASSTIRLIRGPNTQYF,TGTGCCAGCAGCACGATCCGCCTTATTAGGGGCCCGAATACGCAGTATTTT
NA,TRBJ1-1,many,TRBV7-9,CASSLSWTENTEAFF,TGTGCCAGCAGCCTTTCTTGGACAGAAAACACTGAAGCTTTCTTT
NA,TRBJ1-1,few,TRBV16,CASSPPGAGKNTEAFF,TGTGCCAGCAGCCCCCCCGGGGCGGGAAAGAACACTGAAGCTTTCTTT
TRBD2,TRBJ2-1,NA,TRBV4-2,CASRQSGGNNEQFF,TGTGCCAGCAGGCAGAGCGGGGGTAACAATGAGCAGTTCTTC
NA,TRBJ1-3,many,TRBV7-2,CASSLGGPVSGNTIYF,TGTGCCAGCAGCTTGGGGGGACCCGTCTCTGGAAACACCATATATTTT
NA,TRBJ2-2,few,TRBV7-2,CASSLRGDTGELFF,TGTGCCAGCAGCTTGAGGGGGGACACCGGGGAGCTGTTTTTT
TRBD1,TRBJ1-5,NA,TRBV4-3,CASSQVDRADQPQHF,TGCGCCAGCAGCCAAGTAGACAGGGCCGATCAGCCCCAGCATTTT
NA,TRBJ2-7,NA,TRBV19,CASTQATGSLYEQYF,TGTGCCAGTACGCAGGCAACAGGGTCCCTCTACGAGCAGTACTTC
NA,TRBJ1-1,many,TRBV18,CASSPPWSNTEAFF,TGTGCCAGCTCACCACCGTGGTCGAACACTGAAGCTTTCTTT
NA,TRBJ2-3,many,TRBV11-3,CASSSQFYEDTQYF,TGTGCCAGCAGCTCCCAATTTTACGAAGATACGCAGTATTTT
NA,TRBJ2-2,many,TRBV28,CASGLPNTGELFF,TGTGCCTCGGGACTCCCAAACACCGGGGAGCTGTTTTTT
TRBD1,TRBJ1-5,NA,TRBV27,CASSSTGTGVVANQPQHF,TGTGCCAGCAGTTCCACCGGGACAGGGGTGGTCGCAAATCAGCCCCAGCATTTT
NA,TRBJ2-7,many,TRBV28,CASSETIQAREQYF,TGTGCCAGCTCAGAGACGATACAGGCTCGGGAGCAGTACTTC
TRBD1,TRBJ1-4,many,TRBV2,CASSATGGTNEKLFF,TGTGCCAGCAGTGCGACAGGGGGCACTAATGAAAAACTGTTTTTT
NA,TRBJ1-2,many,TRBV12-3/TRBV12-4,CASSFGRVSGYTF,TGTGCCAGCAGTTTCGGCAGGGTGAGCGGCTACACCTTC
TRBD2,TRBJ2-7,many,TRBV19,CASRRSGSPYEQYF,TGTGCCAGTAGAAGAAGCGGGAGTCCCTACGAGCAGTACTTC
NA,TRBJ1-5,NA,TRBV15,CATSRVSGLQPQHF,TGTGCCACCAGCAGAGTATCCGGGCTTCAGCCCCAGCATTTT
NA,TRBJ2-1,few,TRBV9,CASSATGTRNNEQFF,TGTGCCAGCAGCGCAACCGGGACAAGAAACAATGAGCAGTTCTTC
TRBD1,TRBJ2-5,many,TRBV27,CASRRTGGQQTQYF,TGTGCCAGCAGGCGGACAGGGGGACAGCAGACCCAGTACTTC
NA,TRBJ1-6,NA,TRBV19,CASGPERRSPLHF,TGTGCCAGTGGGCCGGAAAGGCGGTCACCCCTCCACTTT
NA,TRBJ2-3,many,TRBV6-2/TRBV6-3,CASSVAGDTQYF,TGTGCCAGCAGTGTTGCAGGAGATACGCAGTATTTT
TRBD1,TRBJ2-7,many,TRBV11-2,CASSLYRGNYEQYF,TGTGCCAGCAGCTTATACAGGGGGAACTACGAGCAGTACTTC
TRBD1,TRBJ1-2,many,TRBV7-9,CAIGTGGFPNYGYTF,TGTGCCATCGGGACAGGGGGCTTCCCCAACTATGGCTACACCTTC
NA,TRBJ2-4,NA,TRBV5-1,CASSRGRTLAKNIQYF,TGCGCCAGCAGCCGGGGACGGACTCTAGCCAAAAACATTCAGTACTTC
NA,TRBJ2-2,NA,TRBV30,CAWLYTGELFF,TGTGCCTGGTTATACACCGGGGAGCTGTTTTTT
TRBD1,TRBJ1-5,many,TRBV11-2,CASSRQGRQPQHF,TGTGCCAGCAGCCGACAGGGGAGACAGCCCCAGCATTTT
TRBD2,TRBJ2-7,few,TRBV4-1,CASSQAEGVLAGARYEQYF,TGCGCCAGCAGCCAAGCAGAAGGGGTACTAGCGGGAGCAAGGTACGAGCAGTACTTC